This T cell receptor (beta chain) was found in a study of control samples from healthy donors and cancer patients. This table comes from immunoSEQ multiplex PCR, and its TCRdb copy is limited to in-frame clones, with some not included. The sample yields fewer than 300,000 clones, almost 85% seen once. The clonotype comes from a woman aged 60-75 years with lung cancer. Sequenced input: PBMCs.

The CDR3 is CASSLDLYSHEQFF. The CDR3 DNA follows: TGTGCCAGCAGCTTAGATCTGTACAGCCATGAGCAGTTCTTC. This chain connects TRBV11-3 to TRBJ2-1; the D is unclear. Germline loops: CDR1 SGHNT, CDR2 YENEEA. The length of the CDR3 is 14 residues. V lost 0 bases, J lost 8 bases, and 11 bases lay in between.